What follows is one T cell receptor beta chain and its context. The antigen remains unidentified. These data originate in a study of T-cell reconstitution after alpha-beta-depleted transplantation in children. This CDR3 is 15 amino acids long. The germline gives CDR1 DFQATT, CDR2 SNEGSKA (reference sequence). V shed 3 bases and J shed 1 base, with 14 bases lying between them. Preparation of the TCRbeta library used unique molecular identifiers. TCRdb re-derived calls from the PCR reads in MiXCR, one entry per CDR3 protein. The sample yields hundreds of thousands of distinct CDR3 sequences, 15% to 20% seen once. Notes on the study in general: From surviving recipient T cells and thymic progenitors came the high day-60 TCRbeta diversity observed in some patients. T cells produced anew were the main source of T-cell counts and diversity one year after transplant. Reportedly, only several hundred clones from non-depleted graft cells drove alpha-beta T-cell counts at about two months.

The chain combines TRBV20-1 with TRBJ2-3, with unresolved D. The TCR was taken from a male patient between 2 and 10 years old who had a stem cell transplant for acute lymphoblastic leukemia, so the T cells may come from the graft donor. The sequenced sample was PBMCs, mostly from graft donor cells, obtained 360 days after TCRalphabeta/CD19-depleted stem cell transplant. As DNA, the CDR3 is TGCAGTGCTAGCGACCCCTTTCCAGGCACAGATACGCAGTATTTT. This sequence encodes CSASDPFPGTDTQYF.